A selection of T cell receptor beta chains follows, all from one sample in a study of CD8+ T cells in alopecia areata. Clones were read by immunoSEQ multiplex PCR, and TCRdb kept only the in-frame ones, dropping some. The sample records 200,000 to 250,000 clones, under 70% being singletons. Specimen: CD4+ T cells sorted from blood, collected at week 4, from a patient treated with tofacitinib. The source of these receptors is a human donor with alopecia areata. CDR3s include the opening cysteine and the closing phenylalanine or tryptophan. A D gene is named only where the DNA matches it firmly. Clone size appears in some rows only: once, few, many, or a class for an expanded clone.

>.|TRBD2|TRBJ2-7|TRBV30
CAWFNPSGGAYEQYF
TGTGCCTGGTTTAACCCCAGCGGGGGCGCCTACGAGCAGTACTTC
>.|TRBD2|TRBJ2-7|TRBV7-2
CASSSSGGHYEQYF
TGTGCCAGCAGCTCTAGCGGGGGGCACTACGAGCAGTACTTC
>.|.|TRBJ2-2|TRBV27
CASSLTKAGELFF
TGTGCCAGCAGTCTTACAAAAGCCGGGGAGCTGTTTTTT
>.|.|TRBJ2-5|TRBV6-5
CASSRFSQLQETQYF
TGTGCCAGCAGTCGATTTTCGCAGCTCCAAGAGACCCAGTACTTC
>.|TRBD1|TRBJ2-1|TRBV7-3
CASSLAGTGRNEQFF
TGTGCCAGCAGCTTGGCCGGGACAGGGAGAAATGAGCAGTTCTTC
>.|.|TRBJ1-1|TRBV7-6
CASSLAPGVSTEAFF
TGTGCCAGCAGCTTAGCGCCGGGGGTTAGCACTGAAGCTTTCTTT
>.|TRBD1|TRBJ2-5|TRBV5-1
CASSLAGTGQETQYF
TGCGCCAGCAGCTTGGCCGGGACAGGACAAGAGACCCAGTACTTC
>.|.|TRBJ2-3|TRBV6-5
CASSSGQNTDTQYF
TGTGCCAGCAGCTCTGGACAGAACACAGATACGCAGTATTTT
>few|TRBD2|TRBJ2-7|TRBV5-1
CASSLTRGSSYEQYF
TGCGCCAGCAGCCTAACACGCGGGAGCTCCTACGAGCAGTACTTC
>.|.|TRBJ1-2|TRBV7-9
CASSLESAQSIVRYTF
TGTGCCAGCAGCTTAGAATCCGCTCAGTCAATTGTTCGCTACACCTTC
>.|.|TRBJ2-7|TRBV5-6
CASSLFTGPNYEQYF
TGTGCCAGCAGCTTATTTACGGGGCCCAACTACGAGCAGTACTTC
>.|.|TRBJ1-6|TRBV23-1
CASSPRQGITYNSPLHF
TGCGCCAGCAGTCCTCGCCAAGGAATAACTTATAATTCACCCCTCCACTTT
>.|.|TRBJ2-7|TRBV4-2
CASSQDRLGAGRSYEQYF
TGTGCCAGCAGCCAAGATCGTCTTGGGGCAGGCAGGTCCTACGAGCAGTACTTC
>many|.|TRBJ2-3|TRBV4-3
CASSRRDFGDTQYF
TGCGCCAGCAGCCGCCGGGATTTCGGGGATACGCAGTATTTT
>.|TRBD1|TRBJ2-7|TRBV13
CASSSGTGSYEQYF
TGTGCCAGCAGCTCCGGGACAGGGTCCTACGAGCAGTACTTC
>.|TRBD2|TRBJ2-7|TRBV15
CATSRGGSGAEQYF
TGTGCCACCAGCAGGGGGGGGAGCGGGGCCGAGCAGTACTTC
>few|.|TRBJ2-5|TRBV5-6
CASSLISVYQETQYF
TGTGCCAGCAGCTTGATAAGTGTCTACCAAGAGACCCAGTACTTC
>few|TRBD1|TRBJ1-4|TRBV4-1
CASSQVGTATEKLFF
TGCGCCAGCAGCCAAGTCGGGACAGCAACTGAAAAACTGTTTTTT
>once|.|TRBJ1-1|TRBV7-9
CASNLKGGGTEAFF
TGTGCCAGCAACCTGAAGGGGGGAGGCACTGAAGCTTTCTTT
>.|.|TRBJ2-7|TRBV7-9
CASSLFDSSYEQYF
TGTGCCAGCAGCTTATTCGACAGCTCCTACGAGCAGTACTTC
>.|.|TRBJ2-7|TRBV2
CASSYVQGRHEQYF
TGTGCCAGCAGTTATGTCCAGGGAAGACACGAGCAGTACTTC
>.|.|TRBJ2-7|TRBV30
CAWNSGYSYEQYF
TGTGCCTGGAATTCCGGATACTCCTACGAGCAGTACTTC
>medium-sized|.|TRBJ2-1|TRBV28
CASSFTSRGQFF
TGTGCCAGCAGTTTTACTTCCCGGGGGCAGTTCTTC
>.|TRBD1|TRBJ2-7|TRBV11-2
CASSFRTGPEQYF
TGTGCCAGCAGCTTCAGGACAGGGCCCGAGCAGTACTTC
>.|TRBD2|TRBJ2-1|TRBV6-5
CASSQAGGRQFF
TGTGCCAGCAGTCAAGCGGGGGGGCGACAGTTCTTC
>.|.|TRBJ2-7|TRBV30
CAWSRLFPPGQYF
TGTGCCTGGAGCAGGCTGTTTCCCCCCGGGCAGTACTTC
>.|.|TRBJ1-2|TRBV7-6
CASSSREGEDGYTF
TGTGCCAGCAGCTCCCGTGAAGGGGAGGATGGCTACACCTTC